Presented here are 24 T cell receptor beta chains from one specimen sequenced in a study of cytomegalovirus exposure and HLA in healthy donors. Generated by immunoSEQ multiplex PCR, the TCRdb table keeps only in-frame clones and is missing some. Seen here are over 120,000 clones, about 91% observed once, and the top ten hold around 9%. The sequencing sample was made of PBMCs. Every receptor here comes from a woman between 18 and 29 years old in good health and CMV-seropositive.

The V and J genes are TRBV5-1 and TRBJ1-2, with D maybe TRBD1 (5 bases). Trimming left V 1 base short and J 9 bases short, with 13 bases between. Germline V CDR1 and CDR2: SGHRS, YFSETQ. The CDR3 consists of 13 residues. CDR3 sequence (DNA): TGCGCCAGCAGCTTGAAATCGCAGGGAAGCTACACCTTC. The encoded protein is CASSLKSQGSYTF.

The sample holds one count of this clone. The chain couples TRBV30 to TRBJ1-5; 8 nucleotides agree with TRBD1. CDR3 size: 16 residues. In germline, CDR1 is GTSNPN, CDR2 SVGIG (reference sequence). The V and J ends lost 2 bases and 6 bases, in that order; junction bases with no gene match: 12. DNA of the CDR3: TGTGCCTGGAGTTTACGACAGGGGAATTCCGGTCAGCCCCAGCATTTT. Protein: CAWSLRQGNSGQPQHF.

This chain uses TRBV30 with TRBJ1-1, with TRBD1 as a possible D gene (6 bases). CDR1 and CDR2 from the germline V gene are GTSNPN and SVGIG (reference sequence). Trimming stripped 3 bases from V and 1 base from J, with 9 bases between. The CDR3 is 13 amino acids. The CDR3 loop reads CAWRLRGNTEAFF. The CDR3 nucleotides are TGTGCCTGGAGGCTCAGGGGGAACACTGAAGCTTTCTTT.

The rearrangement joins TRBV12-5 to TRBJ1-5; weak D call: TRBD1 (6 bases). V lost 2 bases to trimming and J lost 0 bases, with 20 bases between them. The CDR3 totals 19 residues. Germline V CDR1 and CDR2: LGHNT, FRNRAP. The CDR3 protein is CASGLLETRTDYSNQPQHF. CDR3 nucleotides: TGTGCTAGTGGTTTGCTAGAAACAAGGACAGATTATAGCAATCAGCCCCAGCATTTT.

This clone has a handful of counts. V and J are TRBV11-2 and TRBJ1-1; 11 bases map to TRBD1. V lost 4 bases to trimming and J lost 5 bases; unmatched junction nucleotides: 3. The CDR3 contains 14 residues. The germline gives CDR1 SGHAT, CDR2 FQNNGV. CDR3 DNA: TGTGCCAGCAGCTCCGGGACAGGGGGAACTGAAGCTTTCTTT. Residues: CASSSGTGGTEAFF.

The table lists this clone with a few counts. The V gene is TRBV28, the J gene TRBJ2-2, with a possible D match to TRBD2 (6 bases). V shed 3 bases and J shed 9 bases, with 8 bases lying between them. Germline V lookup: CDR1 MDHEN, CDR2 SYDVKM. There are 12 residues in the CDR3. The CDR3 region has the DNA TGTGCCAGCAGTTTCGGGGACTGGGAGCTGTTTTTT. Amino acid sequence: CASSFGDWELFF.

The chain uses TRBV15 and TRBJ1-5; possibly TRBD1 for D (6 bases). V shed 3 bases and J shed 5 bases, with 17 bases lying between them. The CDR3 extends over 16 amino acids. Germline V lookup: CDR1 LNHNV, CDR2 YYDKDF (reference sequence). CDR3: CATSRSRDITYQPQHF. The CDR3 DNA reads TGTGCCACCAGCAGGTCCCGGGACATTACATATCAGCCCCAGCATTTT.

The chain joins TRBV11-2 to TRBJ2-3, with D possibly being TRBD2 (6 bases). The CDR3 has 15 residues. V dropped 7 bases and J dropped 2 bases, with 16 bases sitting between them. Germline loops: CDR1 SGHAT, CDR2 FQNNGV. CDR3 in amino acids: CASTPGAGFTDTQYF. CDR3 sequence (DNA): TGTGCCAGCACCCCAGGCGCGGGGTTCACAGATACGCAGTATTTT.

V usage is TRBV5-1 and J usage is TRBJ2-6, with D tentatively TRBD2 (5 bases). With 7 bases removed from V and 0 bases from J, the gap between germline ends came to 5 bases. Germline loops: CDR1 SGHRS, CDR2 YFSETQ. This CDR3 region has 13 residues. CDR3: CASGGSGANVLTF. The CDR3, as DNA: TGCGCCAGCGGAGGCTCTGGGGCCAACGTCCTGACTTTC.

The chain links TRBV9 to TRBJ2-1; perhaps TRBD2 as D (5 bases). The ends were cut back, 4 bases at V and 12 bases at J, with 14 bases in the middle. The germline gives CDR1 SGDLS, CDR2 YYNGEE. The CDR3 runs 12 residues. The chain's CDR3 is CASSTSARRQFF. Here the CDR3 DNA reads TGTGCCAGCAGCACTAGTGCCAGGAGGCAGTTCTTC.

This clone was recorded a few times. The genes are TRBV5-1 and TRBJ2-7; 11 bases are a match to TRBD1. Germline V gene data show CDR1 as SGHRS and CDR2 as YFSETQ. CDR3 length: 14 amino acids. Unmatched junction bases numbered 3, after V lost 4 bases and J lost 3 bases. CDR3 sequence (DNA): TGCGCCAGCAGCCCCGGGACAGGGGGCTACGAGCAGTACTTC. Amino acids: CASSPGTGGYEQYF.

The V and J genes are TRBV11-3 and TRBJ2-1; possibly TRBD1 for D (5 bases). Per the germline V gene, CDR1 is SGHNT and CDR2 is YENEEA. V was clipped by 4 bases and J by 0 bases, with 13 bases between them. The CDR3 runs to 16 residues. The CDR3 here is CASSSDSFSSYNEQFF. The DNA for the CDR3 is TGTGCCAGCAGCTCAGACAGTTTCAGCTCCTACAATGAGCAGTTCTTC.

The J gene is TRBJ1-1, the V gene TRBV7-9; TRBD1 matches 10 bases. The V gene end was trimmed by 8 bases and the J gene end by 5 bases; junction bases not matched to a gene: 8. Germline values: CDR1 SEHNR, CDR2 FQNEAQ (reference sequence). CDR3 length: 14 amino acids. CDR3 residues: CASCPGTGVTEAFF. The CDR3 region has the DNA TGTGCCAGCTGCCCCGGGACAGGGGTTACTGAAGCTTTCTTT.

This clone was picked up a small number of times. The J gene is TRBJ1-1, the V gene TRBV10-1, with TRBD1 matching over 10 bases. Trimming at V came to 0 bases and at J to 10 bases, leaving 8 bases not matched to a gene. Germline V gene lookup returns CDR1 WNHNN and CDR2 SYGVQD (reference sequence). This CDR3 contains 15 residues. In DNA form, the CDR3 reads TGCGCCAGCAGTGAGTCGGGACAGGGGAGGGAAGGAGCTTTCTTT. Its translation is CASSESGQGREGAFF.

The J gene is TRBJ1-1, the V gene TRBV4-2, with TRBD1 identical over 9 bases. CDR3 length: 15 residues. With 2 bases clipped from V and 9 bases from J, the junction kept 10 bases outside the gene matches. Germline V gene data show CDR1 as LGHNA and CDR2 as YNFKEQ. The CDR3 nucleotides read TGTGCCAGCAGCCAACCCGGGACAGGGAAGCCCAAAGCTTTCTTT. Translating it yields CASSQPGTGKPKAFF.

About this clone itself: Distinct nucleotide sequences in the sample also encode this CDR3. The chain couples TRBV5-4 to TRBJ1-2; 7 nucleotides line up with TRBD1. The CDR3 is 13 amino acids. The trim removed 4 bases at V and 7 bases at J, leaving 7 bases unmatched. Germline V lookup: CDR1 SGHNT, CDR2 YYREEE (reference sequence). The CDR3 coding sequence is TGTGCCAGCAGCCTCACAGGGGTGGGTGGCTACACCTTC. Protein sequence: CASSLTGVGGYTF.

The chain couples TRBV11-2 to TRBJ1-1; 8 positions agree with TRBD1. The CDR3 is made up of 12 amino acids. Losses at the gene ends were 6 bases for V and 6 bases for J; bases not matched to a gene: 3. CDR1 is SGHAT, CDR2 FQNNGV, per germline. The chain's CDR3 is CASRQGDPEAFF. The CDR3 region has the DNA TGTGCCAGCAGACAGGGGGACCCTGAAGCTTTCTTT.

As regards this clone: An end of the junction does not agree with germline; a read error may underlie this. The chain couples TRBV6-5 to TRBJ1-1; possible D gene TRBD1, 5 bases. Germline V gives CDR1 MNHEY, CDR2 SVGAGI. This CDR3 comprises 13 residues. Written as DNA, the CDR3 is TGTGCCAGCAGCCTTGGGGCGAACGCTGAAGCTTTCTTT. Translation: CASSLGANAEAFF.

The CDR3: CASSTGTSGGVGSRQFF. The CDR3 nucleotides are TGTGCCAGCAGCACCGGGACTAGCGGGGGGGTTGGGTCGAGGCAGTTCTTC. J is TRBJ2-1 and V is TRBV11-2; 16 bases fit TRBD2. The V gene's germline CDR1 is SGHAT and CDR2 FQNNGV. The CDR3 totals 17 residues. Trimming took 5 bases from V and 12 from J; bases not matched to a gene: 13.

The chain uses TRBV19 and TRBJ1-1, with 9 positions matching TRBD1. This CDR3 region has 16 residues. From germline, CDR1 is LNHDA and CDR2 SQIVND (reference sequence). After removal of 3 bases from V and 1 base from J, the junction contained 6 bases not matched to a gene. The CDR3 loop is CASSISTGGENTEAFF. The CDR3 coding sequence is TGTGCCAGTAGTATCAGCACAGGGGGCGAGAACACTGAAGCTTTCTTT.

J is TRBJ2-4 and V is TRBV19, with 7 bases lining up with TRBD2. The J segment lost 6 bases and the V segment lost 4 bases, leaving 3 bases of the junction unmatched. The CDR3 is 13 residues long. CDR1 and CDR2 (germline): LNHDA, SQIVND (reference sequence). CDR3 nucleotide sequence: TGTGCCAGTAGTAGCGGGGGACTAAACATTCAGTACTTC. It translates to CASSSGGLNIQYF.

The chain links TRBV30 to TRBJ2-1, with D perhaps TRBD2 (7 bases). Germline V gene sequence: CDR1 GTSNPN, CDR2 SVGIG (reference sequence). CDR3 size: 13 residues. Between the trimmed V and J ends, which lost 0 bases and 9 bases, there was a span of 12 bases. CDR3 in DNA: TGTGCCTGGAGTGTAGGGGGGGTGAGTGAGCAGTTCTTC. This encodes CAWSVGGVSEQFF. Together with reference TRBV30 and TRBJ2-1, the CDR3 gives the full variable domain: SQTIHQWPATLVQPVGSPLSLECTVEGTSNPNLYWYRQAAGRGLQLLFYSVGIGQISSEVPQNLSASRPQDRQFILSSKKLLLSDSGFYLCAWSVGGVSEQFFGPGTRLTVL.

This rearrangement joins TRBV2 to TRBJ2-5; 9 bases fit TRBD1. Germline assignment: CDR1 SNHLY and CDR2 FYNNEI. The length of the CDR3 is 15 residues. V gave up 2 bases and J gave up 5 bases; unmatched junction bases: 6. CDR3 protein: CASSETGGEGETQYF. The CDR3 DNA is TGTGCCAGCAGTGAAACAGGGGGCGAGGGGGAGACCCAGTACTTC.

The chain links TRBV11-2 to TRBJ2-7; TRBD1 agrees at 8 bases. V was pared by 2 bases and J by 6 bases, with 9 bases of the junction left unmatched. The CDR3 has 15 residues. Looked up from germline, CDR1 is SGHAT and CDR2 is FQNNGV. The CDR3 DNA reads TGTGCCAGCAGCTTATATAGGCAGGGGGCAAGCGAGCAGTACTTC. The encoded protein is CASSLYRQGASEQYF. Full variable domain (missing parts from reference TRBV11-2 and TRBJ2-7): EAGVAQSPRYKIIEKRQSVAFWCNPISGHATLYWYQQILGQGPKLLIQFQNNGVVDDSQLPKDRFSAERLKGVDSTLKIQPAKLEDSAVYLCASSLYRQGASEQYFGPGTRLTVT.